This is a list of T cell receptor beta chains from one sample in a study of blood T cell repertoires in COVID-19. The table came from immunoSEQ multiplex PCR; TCRdb's copy has only in-frame clones and leaves some out. The repertoire holds fewer than 500,000 clones, 70% to 90% seen once, with roughly 1.9% in the top ten. The sample taken for sequencing was PBMCs or T cells enriched from blood (not recorded which). These receptors were collected from a woman aged 18-29 years with acute COVID-19. Both conserved end residues are part of each CDR3. D genes are given only for firm matches. Clone size appears in some rows only: once, few, many, or a class for an expanded clone.

many | TRBJ2-7 | TRBD1 | TRBV2 | CASKGQGYEQYF | TGTGCCAGCAAGGGACAGGGCTACGAGCAGTACTTC
few | TRBJ2-7 | TRBD2 | TRBV11-3 | CASSISGIGEQYF | TGTGCCAGCAGCATTAGCGGGATAGGAGAGCAGTACTTC
. | TRBJ1-1 | . | TRBV19 | CATTFTRIGEGTTEAFF | TGTGCCACGACCTTTACCCGTATCGGGGAAGGCACCACTGAAGCTTTCTTT
. | TRBJ1-1 | . | TRBV2 | CASPLLRWGSGTEAFF | TGTGCCAGCCCGTTGCTGAGGTGGGGTTCGGGAACTGAAGCTTTCTTT
. | TRBJ1-1 | . | TRBV10-3 | CAISESGGRGNTEAFF | TGTGCCATCAGTGAGTCGGGTGGCAGGGGGAACACTGAAGCTTTCTTT
. | TRBJ2-1 | . | TRBV29-1 | CSVMLRAGQFF | TGCAGCGTCATGCTCAGGGCCGGGCAGTTCTTC
. | TRBJ2-3 | . | TRBV7-9 | CASSSLGVDTQYF | TGTGCCAGCAGCTCCCTGGGAGTCGATACGCAGTATTTT
. | TRBJ2-1 | . | TRBV5-1 | CASSLSSGYPSSYNEQFF | TGCGCCAGCAGCTTGTCGTCAGGTTACCCCAGCTCCTACAATGAGCAGTTCTTC
. | TRBJ2-1 | . | TRBV11-2 | CASSFPFESSYNEQFF | TGTGCCAGCAGCTTCCCGTTTGAGAGCTCCTACAATGAGCAGTTCTTC
. | TRBJ2-7 | . | TRBV28 | CASSLEGPPRREQYF | TGTGCCAGCAGTTTAGAGGGTCCACCTAGACGCGAGCAGTACTTC
. | TRBJ1-2 | . | TRBV9 | CASSVYSGANYGYTF | TGTGCCAGCAGCGTTTATTCGGGGGCTAACTATGGCTACACCTTC
. | TRBJ2-3 | . | TRBV6-2/TRBV6-3 | CASSYGGTDTQYF | TGTGCCAGCAGTTATGGAGGCACAGATACGCAGTATTTT
. | TRBJ1-6 | TRBD1 | TRBV14 | CASSQQGVGSPLHF | TGTGCCAGCAGCCAACAGGGGGTTGGTTCACCCCTCCACTTT
. | TRBJ1-5 | . | TRBV4-3 | CASSQDRTGGQPQHF | TGCGCCAGCAGCCAAGATCGGACCGGCGGGCAGCCCCAGCATTTT
. | TRBJ2-6 | . | TRBV2 | CASRHGSGANVLTF | TGTGCCAGCAGGCACGGCTCTGGGGCCAACGTCCTGACTTTC
. | TRBJ2-1 | . | TRBV6-5 | CASSYRGFSYNEQFF | TGTGCCAGCAGTTACCGGGGGTTCTCCTACAATGAGCAGTTCTTC
. | TRBJ1-4 | TRBD1 | TRBV2 | CASSRGQGNEKLFF | TGTGCCAGCAGCAGGGGGCAGGGTAATGAAAAACTGTTTTTT
. | TRBJ1-5 | . | TRBV6-5 | CASSPDSRNQPQHF | TGTGCCAGCAGCCCCGACAGCCGCAATCAGCCCCAGCATTTT
. | TRBJ1-1 | TRBD1 | TRBV19 | CASSPDRGYTEAFF | TGTGCCAGTAGTCCGGACAGGGGTTACACTGAAGCTTTCTTT
few | TRBJ2-1 | TRBD1 | TRBV18 | CASSPPGQGFYNEQFF | TGTGCCAGCTCACCACCGGGACAGGGGTTTTACAATGAGCAGTTCTTC
. | TRBJ2-2 | . | TRBV5-1 | CASSQGSNTGELFF | TGCGCCAGCTCACAGGGCTCGAACACCGGGGAGCTGTTTTTT
. | TRBJ2-7 | . | TRBV28 | CASSPSKSYEQYF | TGTGCCAGCAGCCCATCCAAATCCTACGAGCAGTACTTC
. | TRBJ2-7 | . | TRBV5-5 | CASSWAGVSFGYEQYF | TGTGCCAGCAGCTGGGCAGGGGTTAGCTTTGGATACGAGCAGTACTTC
. | TRBJ2-6 | . | TRBV5-1 | CASRTRDTRRSGANVLTF | TGCGCCAGCAGGACCCGGGACACAAGGCGCTCTGGGGCCAACGTCCTGACTTTC
. | TRBJ1-6 | . | TRBV12-5 | CASGQDYNSPLHF | TGTGCTAGTGGCCAGGACTATAATTCACCCCTCCACTTT
. | TRBJ1-4 | TRBD1 | TRBV4-3 | CASSELITGGATNEKLFF | TGCGCCAGCAGCGAACTCATAACAGGGGGGGCAACTAATGAAAAACTGTTTTTT
once | TRBJ2-1 | . | TRBV11-2 | CASSSGLSSYNEQFF | TGTGCCAGCAGCTCAGGGTTAAGCTCCTACAATGAGCAGTTCTTC
. | TRBJ1-2 | TRBD1 | TRBV24-1 | CATSAQGQGASYGYTF | TGTGCCACCAGTGCCCAAGGGCAGGGGGCGAGCTATGGCTACACCTTC
. | TRBJ2-7 | TRBD1 | TRBV12-5 | CASGSGQGAHEQYF | TGTGCTAGTGGCTCAGGACAGGGGGCCCACGAGCAGTACTTC
. | TRBJ2-7 | . | TRBV20-1 | CSASDRSSYEQYF | TGCAGTGCTAGTGACCGGAGCTCCTACGAGCAGTACTTC
. | TRBJ2-1 | TRBD2 | TRBV6-2/TRBV6-3 | CASSPLGGEYNEQFF | TGTGCCAGCAGTCCCTTGGGGGGGGAATACAATGAGCAGTTCTTC
once | TRBJ2-3 | . | TRBV4-1 | CASSQAGGDTQYF | TGCGCCAGCAGCCAAGCTGGAGGTGATACGCAGTATTTT
. | TRBJ1-1 | . | TRBV28 | CASSSLNAEAFF | TGTGCCAGCAGTTCTCTAAACGCTGAAGCTTTCTTT
. | TRBJ2-7 | . | TRBV11-2 | CASSSIRGRSYEQYF | TGTGCCAGCAGCTCTATAAGGGGCAGGTCCTACGAGCAGTACTTC
. | TRBJ1-4 | TRBD1 | TRBV11-2 | CASSTWEQGALEKLFF | TGTGCCAGCAGCACCTGGGAACAGGGGGCGTTGGAAAAACTGTTTTTT
. | TRBJ2-1 | TRBD2 | TRBV11-2 | CASSSLAGGGEQFF | TGTGCCAGCAGCTCACTAGCGGGAGGGGGTGAGCAGTTCTTC
. | TRBJ1-1 | . | TRBV5-5 | CASSFRAVGGEAFF | TGTGCCAGCAGCTTCCGTGCGGTCGGTGGTGAAGCTTTCTTT
. | TRBJ2-1 | TRBD2 | TRBV7-2 | CASSPGTSGSEQFF | TGTGCCAGCAGCCCCGGGACTAGCGGGAGTGAGCAGTTCTTC
. | TRBJ2-3 | TRBD2 | TRBV7-2 | CASRSGGGAGGFTDTQYF | TGTGCCAGCCGTTCTGGGGGGGGAGCGGGAGGGTTCACAGATACGCAGTATTTT
. | TRBJ2-7 | . | TRBV7-8 | CASSITTDTYEQYF | TGTGCCAGCAGCATTACGACGGACACCTACGAGCAGTACTTC